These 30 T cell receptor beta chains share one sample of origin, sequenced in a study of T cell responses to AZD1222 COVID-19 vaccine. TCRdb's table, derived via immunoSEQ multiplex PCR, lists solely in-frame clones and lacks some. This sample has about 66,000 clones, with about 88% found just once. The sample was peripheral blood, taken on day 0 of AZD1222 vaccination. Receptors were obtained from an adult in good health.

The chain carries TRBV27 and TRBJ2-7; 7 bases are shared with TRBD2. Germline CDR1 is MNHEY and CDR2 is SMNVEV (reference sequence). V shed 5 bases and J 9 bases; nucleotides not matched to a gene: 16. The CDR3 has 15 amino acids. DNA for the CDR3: TGTGCCAGCAGTCCCGGGACTATCCCCGCTTATGGGCAGTACTTC. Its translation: CASSPGTIPAYGQYF.

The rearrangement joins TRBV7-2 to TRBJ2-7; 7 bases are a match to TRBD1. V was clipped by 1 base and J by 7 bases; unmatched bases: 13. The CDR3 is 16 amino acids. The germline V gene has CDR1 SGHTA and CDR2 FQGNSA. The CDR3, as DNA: TGTGCCAGCAGCTTAGTGGGACAGAGGGGTACTTTAGAGCAGTACTTC. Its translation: CASSLVGQRGTLEQYF.

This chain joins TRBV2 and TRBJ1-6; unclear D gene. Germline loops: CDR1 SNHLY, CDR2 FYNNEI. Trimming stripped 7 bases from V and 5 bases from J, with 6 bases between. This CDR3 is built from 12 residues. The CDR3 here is CASTGDNSPLHF. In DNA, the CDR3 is TGTGCCAGCACTGGAGATAATTCACCCCTCCACTTT.

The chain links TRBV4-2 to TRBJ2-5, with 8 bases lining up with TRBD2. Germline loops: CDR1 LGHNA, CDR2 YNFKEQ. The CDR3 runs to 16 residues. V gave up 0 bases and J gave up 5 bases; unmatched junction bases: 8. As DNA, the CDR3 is TGTGCCAGCAGCCAAGAAGGTAGCGGGACGGTCGAGACCCAGTACTTC. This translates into CASSQEGSGTVETQYF.

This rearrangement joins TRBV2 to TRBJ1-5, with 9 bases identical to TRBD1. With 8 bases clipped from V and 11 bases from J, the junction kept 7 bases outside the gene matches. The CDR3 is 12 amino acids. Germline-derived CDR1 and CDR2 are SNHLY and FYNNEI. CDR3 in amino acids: CASGTGQGSQHF. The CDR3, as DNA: TGTGCCAGCGGAACCGGACAGGGGTCCCAGCATTTT.

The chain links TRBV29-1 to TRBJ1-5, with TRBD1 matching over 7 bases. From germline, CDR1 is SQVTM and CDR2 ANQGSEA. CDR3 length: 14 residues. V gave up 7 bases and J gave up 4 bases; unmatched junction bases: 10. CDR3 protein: CSASGTDPNQPQHF. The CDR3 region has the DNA TGCAGCGCATCCGGGACAGACCCTAATCAGCCCCAGCATTTT.

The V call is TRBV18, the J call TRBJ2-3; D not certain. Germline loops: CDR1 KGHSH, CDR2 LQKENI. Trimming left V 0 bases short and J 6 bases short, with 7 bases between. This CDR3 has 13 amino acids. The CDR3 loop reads CASSPPVEDTQYF. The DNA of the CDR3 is TGTGCCAGCTCACCACCGGTTGAGGATACGCAGTATTTT.

The CDR3 spells CASSTGPPGTEAFF. DNA for the CDR3: TGTGCCAGTAGTACCGGGCCGCCGGGCACTGAAGCTTTCTTT. The chain combines TRBV19 with TRBJ1-1; D gene uncertain. This CDR3 has 14 amino acids. Germline CDR1 is LNHDA and CDR2 is SQIVND (reference sequence). The V end was cut by 4 bases, the J end by 4 bases, with 13 bases between.

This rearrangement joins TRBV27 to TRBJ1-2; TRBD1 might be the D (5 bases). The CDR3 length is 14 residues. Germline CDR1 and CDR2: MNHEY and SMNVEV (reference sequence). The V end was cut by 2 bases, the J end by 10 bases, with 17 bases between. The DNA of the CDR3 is TGTGCCAGCAGTTTAGGAGGGACTTCCGCCCCCTACACCTTC. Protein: CASSLGGTSAPYTF.

The CDR3 reads CANGLAITKNIQYF. In DNA, the CDR3 is TGCGCCAACGGACTAGCCATAACCAAAAACATTCAGTACTTC. The genes are TRBV10-1 and TRBJ2-4; 8 nucleotides line up with TRBD2. The J segment lost 2 bases and the V segment lost 10 bases, leaving 7 bases of the junction unmatched. The CDR3 contains 14 residues. Germline assignment: CDR1 WNHNN and CDR2 SYGVQD (reference sequence).

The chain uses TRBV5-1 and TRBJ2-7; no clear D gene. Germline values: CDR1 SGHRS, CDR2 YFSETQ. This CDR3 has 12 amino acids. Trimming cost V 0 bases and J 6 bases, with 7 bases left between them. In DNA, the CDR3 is TGCGCCAGCAGCTTGGAAATTGGCGAGCAGTACTTC. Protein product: CASSLEIGEQYF.

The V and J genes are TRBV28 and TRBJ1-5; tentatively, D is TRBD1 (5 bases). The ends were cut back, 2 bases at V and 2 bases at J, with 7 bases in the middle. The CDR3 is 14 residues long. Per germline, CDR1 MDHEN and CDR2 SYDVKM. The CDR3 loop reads CASSLGGGNQPQHF. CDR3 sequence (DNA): TGTGCCAGCAGTTTAGGGGGAGGCAATCAGCCCCAGCATTTT.

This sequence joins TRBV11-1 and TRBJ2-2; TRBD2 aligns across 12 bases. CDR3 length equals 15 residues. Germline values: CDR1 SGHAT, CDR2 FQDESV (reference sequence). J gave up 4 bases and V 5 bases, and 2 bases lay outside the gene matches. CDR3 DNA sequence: TGTGCCAGCAGCCCACTAGCGGGGGGCACCGGGGAGCTGTTTTTT. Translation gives CASSPLAGGTGELFF. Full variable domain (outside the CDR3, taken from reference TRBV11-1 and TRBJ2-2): EAEVAQSPRYKITEKSQAVAFWCDPISGHATLYWYRQILGQGPELLVQFQDESVVDDSQLPKDRFSAERLKGVDSTLKIQPAELGDSAMYLCASSPLAGGTGELFFGEGSRLTVL.

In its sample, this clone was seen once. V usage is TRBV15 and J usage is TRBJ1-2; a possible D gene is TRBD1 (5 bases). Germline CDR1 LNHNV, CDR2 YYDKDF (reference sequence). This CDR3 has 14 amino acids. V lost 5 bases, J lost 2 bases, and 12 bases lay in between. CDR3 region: CATSVFGANYGYTF. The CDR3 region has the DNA TGTGCCACCAGCGTTTTCGGGGCGAACTATGGCTACACCTTC.

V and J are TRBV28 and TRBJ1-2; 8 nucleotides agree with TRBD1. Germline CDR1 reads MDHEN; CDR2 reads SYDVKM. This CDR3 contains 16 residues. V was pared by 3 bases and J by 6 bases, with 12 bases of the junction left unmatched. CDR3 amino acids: CASSLHRQGLLDGYTF. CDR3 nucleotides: TGTGCCAGCAGTTTGCACCGACAGGGGCTATTGGATGGCTACACCTTC.

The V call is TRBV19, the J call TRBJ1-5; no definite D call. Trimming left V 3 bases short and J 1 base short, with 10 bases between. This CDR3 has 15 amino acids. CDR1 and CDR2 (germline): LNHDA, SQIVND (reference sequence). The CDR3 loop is CASSILGRSNQPQHF. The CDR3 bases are TGTGCCAGTAGTATTCTCGGACGGAGCAATCAGCCCCAGCATTTT.

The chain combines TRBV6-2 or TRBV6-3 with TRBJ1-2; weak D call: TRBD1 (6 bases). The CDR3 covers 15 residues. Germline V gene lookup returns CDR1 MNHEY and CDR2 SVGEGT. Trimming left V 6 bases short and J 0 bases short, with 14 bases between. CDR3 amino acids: CASSLTTGANYGYTF. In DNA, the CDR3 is TGTGCCAGCAGCCTCACGACAGGCGCTAACTATGGCTACACCTTC.

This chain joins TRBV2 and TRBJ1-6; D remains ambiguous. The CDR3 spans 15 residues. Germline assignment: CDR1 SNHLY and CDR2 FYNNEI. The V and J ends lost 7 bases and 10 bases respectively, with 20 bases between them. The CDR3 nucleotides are TGTGCCAGCACCTACCGGACCGCCAAAGGATCACCCCTCCACTTT. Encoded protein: CASTYRTAKGSPLHF.

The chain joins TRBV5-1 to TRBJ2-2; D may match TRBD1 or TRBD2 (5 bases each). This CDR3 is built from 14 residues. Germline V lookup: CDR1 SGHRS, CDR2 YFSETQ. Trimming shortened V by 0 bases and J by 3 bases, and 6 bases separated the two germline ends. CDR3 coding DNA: TGCGCCAGCAGCTTGGGGGGACACACCGGGGAGCTGTTTTTT. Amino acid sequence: CASSLGGHTGELFF.

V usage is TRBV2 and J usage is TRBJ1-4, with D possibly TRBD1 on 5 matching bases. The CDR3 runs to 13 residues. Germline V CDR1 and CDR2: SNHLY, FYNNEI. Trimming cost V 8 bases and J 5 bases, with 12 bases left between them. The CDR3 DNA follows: TGTGCCAGCGTAGGGGTCGGGAATGAAAAACTGTTTTTT. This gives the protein CASVGVGNEKLFF.

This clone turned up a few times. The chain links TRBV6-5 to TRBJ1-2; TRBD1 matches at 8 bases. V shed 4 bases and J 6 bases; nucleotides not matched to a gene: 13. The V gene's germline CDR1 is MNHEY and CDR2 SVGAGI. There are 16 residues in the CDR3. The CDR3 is CASSLGAGGAMNGYTF. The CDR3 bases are TGTGCCAGCAGTTTGGGGGCAGGGGGCGCGATGAATGGCTACACCTTC.

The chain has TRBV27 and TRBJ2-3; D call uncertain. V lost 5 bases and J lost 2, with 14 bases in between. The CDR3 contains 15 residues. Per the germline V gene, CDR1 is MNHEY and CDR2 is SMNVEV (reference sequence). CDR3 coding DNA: TGTGCCAGCAGTCCCCGTTTCCCTCTCACAGATACGCAGTATTTT. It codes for CASSPRFPLTDTQYF.

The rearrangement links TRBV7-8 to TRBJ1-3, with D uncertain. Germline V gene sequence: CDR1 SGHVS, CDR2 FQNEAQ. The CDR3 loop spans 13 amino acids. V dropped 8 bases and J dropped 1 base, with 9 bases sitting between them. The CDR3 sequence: CASGEQSGNTIYF. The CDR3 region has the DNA TGTGCCAGCGGGGAGCAGTCTGGAAACACCATATATTTT.

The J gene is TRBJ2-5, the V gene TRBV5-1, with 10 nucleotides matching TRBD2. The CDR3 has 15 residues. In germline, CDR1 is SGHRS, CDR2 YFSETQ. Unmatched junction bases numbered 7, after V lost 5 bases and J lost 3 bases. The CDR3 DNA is TGCGCCAGCAGGTCGGCTAGCGGGAGTAAAGAGACCCAGTACTTC. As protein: CASRSASGSKETQYF.

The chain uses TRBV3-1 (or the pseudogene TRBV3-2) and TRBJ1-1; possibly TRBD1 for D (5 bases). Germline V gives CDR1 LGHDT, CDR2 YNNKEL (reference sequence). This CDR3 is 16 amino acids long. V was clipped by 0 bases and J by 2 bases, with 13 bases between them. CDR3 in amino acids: CASSQDPGHQNTEAFF. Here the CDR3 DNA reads TGTGCCAGCAGCCAAGATCCCGGACACCAAAACACTGAAGCTTTCTTT.

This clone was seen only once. Here the CDR3 reads CASSYRTGGDAFF. As DNA, the CDR3 is TGTGCCAGCAGTTACCGGACAGGGGGCGATGCTTTCTTT. This chain connects TRBV6-5 to TRBJ1-1; 11 bases are a match to TRBD1. CDR3 length equals 13 residues. V lost 2 bases, J lost 11 bases, and 4 bases stayed unmatched. The germline V gene has CDR1 MNHEY and CDR2 SVGAGI.

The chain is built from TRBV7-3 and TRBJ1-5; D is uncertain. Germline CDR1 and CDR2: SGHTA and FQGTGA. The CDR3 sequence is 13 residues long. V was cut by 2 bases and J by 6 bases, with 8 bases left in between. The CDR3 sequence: CASSLSPGQPQHF. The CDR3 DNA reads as TGTGCCAGCAGCTTATCCCCTGGTCAGCCCCAGCATTTT.

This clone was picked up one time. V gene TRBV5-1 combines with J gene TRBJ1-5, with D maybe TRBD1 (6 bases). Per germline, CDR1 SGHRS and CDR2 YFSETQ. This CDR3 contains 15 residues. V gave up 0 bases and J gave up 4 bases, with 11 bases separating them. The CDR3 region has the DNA TGCGCCAGCAGCTTGGATGGACAGCCGAATCAGCCCCAGCATTTT. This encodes CASSLDGQPNQPQHF.

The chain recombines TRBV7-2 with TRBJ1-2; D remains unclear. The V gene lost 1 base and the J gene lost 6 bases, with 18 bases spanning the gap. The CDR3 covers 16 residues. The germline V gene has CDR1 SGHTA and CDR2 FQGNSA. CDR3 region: CASSLGLVQGQDGYTF. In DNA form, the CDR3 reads TGTGCCAGCAGCTTAGGGCTAGTTCAAGGGCAAGATGGCTACACCTTC.

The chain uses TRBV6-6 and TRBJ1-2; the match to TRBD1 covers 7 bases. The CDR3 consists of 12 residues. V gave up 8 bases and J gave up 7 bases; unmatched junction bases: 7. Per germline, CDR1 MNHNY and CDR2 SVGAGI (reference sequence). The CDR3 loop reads CASDRAFSGYTF. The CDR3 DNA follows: TGTGCCAGCGACAGGGCATTTAGTGGCTACACCTTC.